A selection of T cell receptor beta chains follows, all from one sample in a study of neurological immune-mediated disorders. TCRdb fed the 5' RACE reads into MiXCR, producing one record per CDR3 protein. The table shows 45,000 to 50,000 distinct CDR3 sequences, with roughly a quarter occurring only once. Sequencing was done on a sample of PBMCs. These receptors were collected from a woman aged 70-85 years in good health. Each CDR3 is given with its conserved first and last residue. Each record gives: D gene, J gene, V gene, clone size, CDR3 DNA, CDR3 protein. D genes are given only for firm matches. Expanded clones are given a class, and other clones once, few, many or no size at all.

. TRBJ1-2 TRBV7-2 many TGTGCCAGCAGCTTAGGGGGCTTAGGGGACTATGGCTACACCTTC CASSLGGLGDYGYTF
TRBD2 TRBJ2-3 TRBV5-1 . TGCGCCAGCAGCCCCAATCCTAGCGGGGGCCCGGATACGCAGTATTTT CASSPNPSGGPDTQYF
. TRBJ1-2 TRBV7-2 . TGTGCCAGCACGCGCGAGTTAGGGGGCTACACCTTC CASTRELGGYTF
. TRBJ2-5 TRBV20-1 many TGCAGTGCTAGAATAGGAGGGAAAGAGACCCAGTACTTC CSARIGGKETQYF
. TRBJ2-3 TRBV5-1 . TGCGTCAGCAGCTCGACCGCCGGTGCGAATCAGCCCCAGTATTTT CVSSSTAGANQPQYF
. TRBJ1-1 TRBV7-9 . TGTGTCAGCAGTTGGGGAGATGTGACTGAAGCTTTCTTT CVSSWGDVTEAFF
. TRBJ2-7 TRBV7-2 . TGTGCCAGCGCGTCCCGGGACTCGACCTACGAGCAGTACTTC CASASRDSTYEQYF
TRBD1 TRBJ2-7 TRBV28 many TGTGCCGGGGGGACAGGCCTTGGGGGCGAGCAGTACTTC CAGGTGLGGEQYF
TRBD1 TRBJ2-7 TRBV5-1 many TGCGCCAGCAGCTGGGACAGGGGCAACGAGCAGTACTTC CASSWDRGNEQYF
. TRBJ2-2 TRBV5-1 many TGCGCCAGCAGCTTGCAAGGTTCAGGCAACACCGGGGAGCTGTTTTTT CASSLQGSGNTGELFF
. TRBJ2-5 TRBV5-1 many TGCGCCAGCAGCTTGGGGGGCAGGAGACAAGAGACCCAGTACTTC CASSLGGRRQETQYF
. TRBJ2-5 TRBV29-1 many TGCAGCTTCCGAGGACAGATGGGAGAGACCCAGTACTTC CSFRGQMGETQYF
. TRBJ2-1 TRBV29-1 . TGCAGCGTTGTCTCACCATCTGGGGGTGAGCAGTTCTTC CSVVSPSGGEQFF
. TRBJ2-3 TRBV3-1 many TGTGCCAGCAGCCTGCCTTATTCAGATACGCAGTATTTT CASSLPYSDTQYF
TRBD1 TRBJ2-7 TRBV5-6 many TGTGCCAGCAGCGGAAGGAACAGGGGACGTAGATGGTTC CASSGRNRGRRWF
. TRBJ2-1 TRBV20-1 . TGCAGTGCTAGAGATTATGATAGGCCAAGCTCCTACAATGAGCAGTTCTTC CSARDYDRPSSYNEQFF
. TRBJ1-1 TRBV4-3 . TGCGCCAGCAGCCAGCAAGTTACGGGCACTGAAGCTTTCTTT CASSQQVTGTEAFF
. TRBJ2-6 TRBV7-9 many TGTGCAGGGGAAAAGGCTGGGGCCAACGTCCTGACTTTC CAGEKAGANVLTF
TRBD1 TRBJ2-7 TRBV5-1 . TGCGCCAGCAGCCGGAACCGGGACAGGGCTTCCGAGCAGTACTTC CASSRNRDRASEQYF
. TRBJ2-2 TRBV11-3 . TGTGCCAGCAGCTCGGACACCGACCTTGGAGGGGAGCTGTTTTTT CASSSDTDLGGELFF
. TRBJ1-2 TRBV4-3 many TGCGCCAGCAGCCATAGTCCGGGAACCTATGGCTACACCTTC CASSHSPGTYGYTF
. TRBJ1-4 TRBV4-1 once TGCGCCAGCAGCCAAGATAATACGGGCGAAAAACTGTTTTTT CASSQDNTGEKLFF
. TRBJ2-2 TRBV11-2 . TGTGCCAGCTCGAGATTGGCAGGGCGGTTCACCGGGGAGCTGTTTTTT CASSRLAGRFTGELFF
. TRBJ2-1 TRBV11-2 . TGTGCCAGCGGCGGCGGGACTCCCACGGCCTTGCAGTTCTTC CASGGGTPTALQFF
TRBD2 TRBJ2-7 TRBV5-1 many TGCGCCAGCAGCCCGGGAGGGCCAACCCACGAGCAGTACTTC CASSPGGPTHEQYF
. TRBJ1-1 TRBV14 . TGTGCCAGCAGCCAGGCCGTAAGAATGAACACTGAAGCTTTCTTT CASSQAVRMNTEAFF
TRBD1 TRBJ1-4 TRBV5-1 . TGCGCCAGCAGCTTGACAGGGGAAGCAACTAATGAAAAACTGTTTTTT CASSLTGEATNEKLFF
TRBD1 TRBJ2-3 TRBV20-1 many TGCAGTGCTAGACCGGGACAGGATCGCACAGATACGCAGTATTTT CSARPGQDRTDTQYF
. TRBJ1-6 TRBV15 many TGTGCCACCAGCAGAGACGACAGCTATAATTCACCCCTCCACTTT CATSRDDSYNSPLHF
TRBD2 TRBJ2-7 TRBV5-1 many TGCGCCAGCAGCTCGACTAGCGGACACTACGAGCAGTACTTC CASSSTSGHYEQYF
. TRBJ1-5 TRBV27 many TGTGCCAGCAGCTACAGGGGCAATCAGCCCCAGCATTTT CASSYRGNQPQHF
TRBD2 TRBJ2-3 TRBV20-1 few TGCAGTCTTACTAGCGGGAGGGAAACAGATACGCAGTATTTT CSLTSGRETDTQYF
TRBD2 TRBJ2-3 TRBV24-1 many TGTGCCACCAGTGAGCTAGCGGGGACAGATACGCAGTATTTT CATSELAGTDTQYF
TRBD1 TRBJ1-4 TRBV7-2 many TGTGCCAGCAGCCCCGGGACAGGGGTTTGGGAAAAACTGTTTTTT CASSPGTGVWEKLFF
TRBD2 TRBJ2-6 TRBV5-1 few TGCGCCAGCAGCTTGGACGGGAGGCTGGACGTCCTGACTTTC CASSLDGRLDVLTF
. TRBJ1-2 TRBV12-3/TRBV12-4 many TGTGCCAGCAGTTTTTCAGGGCATAACTATGGCTACACCTTC CASSFSGHNYGYTF
. TRBJ1-3 TRBV10-3 many TGTGCCATCAAAGAACCCCGTAGCTCTGGAAACACCATATATTTT CAIKEPRSSGNTIYF
. TRBJ2-7 TRBV10-3 . TGTGCCATCACCCCTGGAGACAAGGGGTCCTACGAGCAGTACTTC CAITPGDKGSYEQYF
TRBD1 TRBJ2-5 TRBV5-1 many TGCGCCAGCAGCGATATACAGGGGTACGCAGAGACCCAGTACTTC CASSDIQGYAETQYF
. TRBJ1-5 TRBV12-3/TRBV12-4 many TGTGCCAGCAACTCGGACGGAAAGAATAGCAATCAGCCCCAGCATTTT CASNSDGKNSNQPQHF
. TRBJ2-1 TRBV3-1 many TGTGCCAGCAGCCAAAATCTTTTAGCGACGGCGGGTGAGCAGTTCTTC CASSQNLLATAGEQFF
. TRBJ2-7 TRBV10-3 many TGTGCCATCAGTGAGTCACACGGTGCCTACGAGCAGTACTTC CAISESHGAYEQYF
TRBD1 TRBJ2-3 TRBV7-2 . TGTGCCAGCAGTAACAGGGGGCGAGTAAATACGCAGTATTTT CASSNRGRVNTQYF
. TRBJ1-4 TRBV6-1 many TGTGCCAGCAGTGAACGGCCGTCCCAAAATGAAAAACTGTTTTTT CASSERPSQNEKLFF
. TRBJ2-1 TRBV6-5 many TGTGCCAGCTCCCAGAGTATCACCTACAATGAGCAGTTCTTC CASSQSITYNEQFF